These 24 T cell receptor beta chains were all obtained from the same sample, sequenced in a study of radiotherapy plus CTLA-4 blockade in lung cancer. The repertoire was sequenced with immunoSEQ multiplex PCR; TCRdb's copy has only in-frame clones and lacks some. The sample contains 70,000 to 95,000 clones, around 86% of which appear only once. The starting material was peripheral blood, obtained from a patient treated with radiotherapy plus ipilimumab. The receptors derive from a human donor with non-small cell lung cancer that progressed on radiotherapy plus ipilimumab.

The chain couples TRBV30 to TRBJ1-3; D remains ambiguous. CDR1 GTSNPN and CDR2 SVGIG come from the germline V gene (reference sequence). This CDR3 is built from 13 residues. V was cut by 5 bases and J by 0 bases, with 8 bases left in between. The CDR3 bases are TGTGCCTGGGGTAGAGACTCTGGAAACACCATATATTTT. Residues: CAWGRDSGNTIYF.

This clone was seen just once. The V gene is TRBV7-2, the J gene TRBJ2-1; weak D call: TRBD2 (6 bases). CDR1 is SGHTA, CDR2 FQGNSA, per germline. V shed 1 base and J shed 5 bases, with 9 bases lying between them. The CDR3 length is 14 residues. CDR3 coding DNA: TGTGCCAGCAGCTTAGTAGGAGGGAACAATGAGCAGTTCTTC. Its protein product is CASSLVGGNNEQFF.

CDR3 protein: CASSSVLLHVLDEQYF. The CDR3 coding sequence is TGTGCCAGCAGCAGCGTCTTGCTACACGTGTTAGACGAGCAGTACTTC. This chain uses TRBV21-1 with TRBJ2-7. TRBV21-1 is classified as a pseudogene. The CDR3 totals 16 residues.

The chain has TRBV19 and TRBJ2-4, with D possibly matching TRBD1 (5 bases). Trimming removed 2 bases from V and 1 base from J, with 6 bases in between. The CDR3 sequence is 14 residues long. The germline CDR1 and CDR2 sequences are LNHDA and SQIVND (reference sequence). This CDR3 is CASSISGAKNIQYF. Written as DNA, the CDR3 is TGTGCCAGTAGTATATCAGGGGCCAAAAACATTCAGTACTTC.

The genes are TRBV7-9 and TRBJ2-7; TRBD1 agrees at 9 bases. J lost 3 bases, V lost 5 bases, and 8 bases had no gene match. Germline lookup yields CDR1 SEHNR and CDR2 FQNEAQ (reference sequence). This CDR3 region has 15 residues. CDR3 coding DNA: TGTGCCAGCAGCCTAGGGACAGGGACTTTCTACGAGCAGTACTTC. As protein: CASSLGTGTFYEQYF.

The V and J genes are TRBV19 and TRBJ2-1; TRBD2 aligns across 7 bases. The germline V gene encodes CDR1 LNHDA and CDR2 SQIVND (reference sequence). Trimming took 3 bases from V and 12 from J; bases not matched to a gene: 8. The CDR3 has 13 amino acids. CDR3 sequence: CASSIPSGGWQFF. The CDR3 nucleotides read TGTGCCAGTAGTATCCCTTCGGGGGGTTGGCAGTTCTTC.

The chain is built from TRBV29-1 and TRBJ2-7; possibly TRBD2 for D (7 bases). CDR1 and CDR2 (germline): SQVTM, ANQGSEA. V lost 7 bases to trimming and J lost 10 bases, with 17 bases between them. This CDR3 has 11 amino acids. CDR3 nucleotide sequence: TGCAGCGCTAAGGGGGGGCAGGGACAGTACTTC. This encodes CSAKGGQGQYF.

This clone is a singleton in its sample. CDR3 nucleotides: TGTGCCAGCAGTCCCCGGACTGTTTATAGCAATCAGCCCCAGCATTTT. Translated, it gives CASSPRTVYSNQPQHF. V usage is TRBV28 and J usage is TRBJ1-5; unclear D gene. The CDR3 is 16 residues long. Germline-derived CDR1 and CDR2 are MDHEN and SYDVKM. V was shortened by 5 bases and J by 0 bases, with 14 bases between the two germline ends.

The chain carries TRBV7-9 and TRBJ1-3; possibly TRBD1 for D (6 bases). Germline V gene data show CDR1 as SEHNR and CDR2 as FQNEAQ (reference sequence). Deletions cut 0 bases from V and 0 bases from J, with 12 bases between. CDR3 length: 17 residues. The CDR3 DNA reads TGTGCCAGCAGCTTAGCGCAGGGGTTCTACTCTGGAAACACCATATATTTT. Translation: CASSLAQGFYSGNTIYF.

The chain joins TRBV28 to TRBJ2-1; D is possibly TRBD1 (5 bases). Germline CDR1 is MDHEN and CDR2 is SYDVKM. Trimming pared 5 bases from V and 4 bases from J, leaving 9 bases between. CDR3 length: 13 residues. The CDR3 is CASSGAWYNEQFF. DNA of the CDR3: TGTGCCAGCAGTGGGGCCTGGTACAATGAGCAGTTCTTC. Drawing the rest from reference TRBV28 and TRBJ2-1, the complete variable domain is DVKVTQSSRYLVKRTGEKVFLECVQDMDHENMFWYRQDPGLGLRLIYFSYDVKMKEKGDIPEGYSVSREKKERFSLILESASTNQTSMYLCASSGAWYNEQFFGPGTRLTVL.

The rearrangement uses TRBV19 and TRBJ2-1; D ambiguous. Germline CDR1 is LNHDA and CDR2 is SQIVND (reference sequence). Trimming shortened V by 3 bases and J by 8 bases, and 11 bases separated the two germline ends. The CDR3 is made up of 13 amino acids. The CDR3 DNA reads as TGTGCCAGTAGTATGCGCTCTGGCTATGAGCAGTTCTTC. It translates to CASSMRSGYEQFF.

The rearrangement uses TRBV5-1 and TRBJ2-1; D possibly matches TRBD1 or TRBD2 (5 bases each). The germline V gene has CDR1 SGHRS and CDR2 YFSETQ. This CDR3 is 15 amino acids long. Trimming cost V 0 bases and J 3 bases, with 10 bases left between them. CDR3 amino acids: CASSLEGRDYNEQFF. The CDR3 DNA reads TGCGCCAGCAGCTTGGAGGGACGTGACTACAATGAGCAGTTCTTC.

CDR3 sequence reads: CAISADSSYNEQFF. CDR3 in DNA: TGTGCCATCAGTGCGGATAGCTCCTACAATGAGCAGTTCTTC. V gene TRBV10-3 combines with J gene TRBJ2-1; no firm D call. Looked up from germline, CDR1 is ENHRY and CDR2 is SYGVKD. The V and J ends lost 4 bases and 0 bases respectively, with 7 bases between them. The CDR3 sequence is 14 residues long.

This clone was picked up a small number of times. This chain links TRBV29-1 with TRBJ2-5, with 8 positions matching TRBD1. CDR3 length equals 13 residues. The germline V gene encodes CDR1 SQVTM and CDR2 ANQGSEA. The V and J ends lost 7 bases and 5 bases, in that order; junction bases with no gene match: 9. CDR3 nucleotide sequence: TGCAGCGGTGGACAGGGAGGTCGGGAGACCCAGTACTTC. Translating gives CSGGQGGRETQYF.

CDR3 amino acids: CASNKFPGQGNEKLFF. The CDR3 coding sequence is TGCGCCAGCAATAAGTTTCCGGGACAGGGGAATGAAAAACTGTTTTTT. The chain joins TRBV4-1 to TRBJ1-4; 10 bases agree with TRBD1. The CDR3 consists of 16 residues. The V and J ends lost 7 bases and 5 bases, in that order; junction bases with no gene match: 10. From germline, CDR1 is MGHRA and CDR2 YSYEKL.

The CDR3 spells CASSSGGVTNYGYTF. CDR3 bases: TGTGCCAGCAGCTCGGGCGGGGTAACTAACTATGGCTACACCTTC. The gene calls are TRBV7-8 and TRBJ1-2, with D unclear. Germline V gene lookup returns CDR1 SGHVS and CDR2 FQNEAQ. The CDR3 loop spans 15 amino acids. V lost 4 bases, J lost 0 bases, and 12 bases lay in between.

The chain joins TRBV6-1 to TRBJ2-1; D possibly corresponds to TRBD2 (7 bases). The V and J ends lost 0 bases and 7 bases respectively, with 19 bases between them. CDR3 length equals 17 residues. Germline loops: CDR1 MNHNS, CDR2 SASEGT. CDR3 bases: TGTGCCAGCAGTGAAGCCTCTTCGGGGGGCTGGTGGAATGAGCAGTTCTTC. Protein: CASSEASSGGWWNEQFF.

This clone was recorded only once. The CDR3 DNA is TGTGCCAGCAGACCGGGGACCAGGGTGGGGGAGCTGTTTTTT. Protein product: CASRPGTRVGELFF. The chain links TRBV28 to TRBJ2-2, with D perhaps being TRBD1 or TRBD2 (5 bases each). This CDR3 has 14 residues. Deletions cut 6 bases from V and 8 bases from J, with 16 bases between. Per the germline V gene, CDR1 is MDHEN and CDR2 is SYDVKM.

The chain carries TRBV7-9 and TRBJ1-1, with 7 bases aligning to TRBD1. J was trimmed by 5 bases and V by 1 base; bases with no gene match: 4. From germline, CDR1 is SEHNR and CDR2 FQNEAQ (reference sequence). The CDR3 has 14 residues. CDR3 sequence reads: CASSLGQGWTEAFF. DNA for the CDR3: TGTGCCAGCAGCTTAGGACAGGGTTGGACTGAAGCTTTCTTT. The variable domain in full, with the rest retrieved from reference TRBV7-9 and TRBJ1-1, is DTGVSQNPRHKITKRGQNVTFRCDPISEHNRLYWYRQTLGQGPEFLTYFQNEAQLEKSRLLSDRFSAERPKGSFSTLEIQRTEQGDSAMYLCASSLGQGWTEAFFGQGTRLTVV.

The rearrangement uses TRBV19 and TRBJ1-4, with TRBD1 matching 7 bases. This CDR3 has 15 amino acids. Germline-derived CDR1 and CDR2 are LNHDA and SQIVND (reference sequence). J was trimmed by 4 bases and V by 4 bases; bases with no gene match: 6. The CDR3 bases are TGTGCCAGTAGTACCGACAGGGTTGGTAATGAAAAACTGTTTTTT. This encodes CASSTDRVGNEKLFF.

The chain recombines TRBV7-2 with TRBJ1-1, with TRBD1 identical over 9 bases. Trimming removed 1 base from V and 8 bases from J; junction bases left unmatched: 5. Germline CDR1 is SGHTA and CDR2 is FQGNSA. The CDR3 runs 14 residues. The DNA for the CDR3 is TGTGCCAGCAGCTTAGTCCCAGGACAGGGGGAAGCTTTCTTT. Translation: CASSLVPGQGEAFF. Drawing the rest from reference TRBV7-2 and TRBJ1-1, the complete variable domain is GAGVSQSPSNKVTEKGKDVELRCDPISGHTALYWYRQSLGQGLEFLIYFQGNSAPDKSGLPSDRFSAERTGGSVSTLTIQRTQQEDSAVYLCASSLVPGQGEAFFGQGTRLTVV.

This chain joins TRBV6-6 and TRBJ2-1; 9 nucleotides agree with TRBD2. This CDR3 region has 14 residues. From germline, CDR1 is MNHNY and CDR2 SVGAGI (reference sequence). V was pared by 6 bases and J by 4 bases, with 4 bases of the junction left unmatched. The CDR3 spells CASREAGGYNEQFF. The CDR3 region has the DNA TGTGCCAGCAGGGAGGCGGGAGGGTACAATGAGCAGTTCTTC.

The chain employs TRBV9 and TRBJ2-2; D not certain. Germline loops: CDR1 SGDLS, CDR2 YYNGEE. The CDR3 is made up of 15 amino acids. Trimming removed 0 bases at V and 1 base at J, with 7 bases between. Written as DNA, the CDR3 is TGTGCCAGCAGCGTAGCATCTAGGAACACCGGGGAGCTGTTTTTT. This gives the protein CASSVASRNTGELFF.

The chain carries TRBV5-1 and TRBJ2-7, with 8 bases that match TRBD2. This CDR3 region has 13 residues. Trimming took 4 bases from V and 4 from J; bases not matched to a gene: 4. Germline V lookup: CDR1 SGHRS, CDR2 YFSETQ. The CDR3 coding sequence is TGCGCCAGCAGCCCAGCGGGAGTGTACGAGCAGTACTTC. It translates to CASSPAGVYEQYF.